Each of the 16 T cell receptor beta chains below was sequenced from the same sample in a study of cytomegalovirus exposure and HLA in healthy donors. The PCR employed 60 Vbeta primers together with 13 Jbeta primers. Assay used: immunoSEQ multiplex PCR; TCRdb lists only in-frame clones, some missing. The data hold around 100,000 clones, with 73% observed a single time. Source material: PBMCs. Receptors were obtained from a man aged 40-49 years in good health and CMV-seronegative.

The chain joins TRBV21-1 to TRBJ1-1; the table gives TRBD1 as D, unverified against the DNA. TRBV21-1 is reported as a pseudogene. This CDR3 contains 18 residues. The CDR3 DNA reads TGTGCCAGCAGCAAAGCGCGGAGTGACCCAGGGGGGTGGACTGAAGCTTTCTTT. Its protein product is CASSKARSDPGGWTEAFF.

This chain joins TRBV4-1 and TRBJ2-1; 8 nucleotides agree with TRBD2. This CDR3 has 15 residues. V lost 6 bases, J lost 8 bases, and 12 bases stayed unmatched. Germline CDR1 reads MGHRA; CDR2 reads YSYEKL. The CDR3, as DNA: TGCGCCAGCAGTCTTGACCCCCACGGGGGGGATGAGCAGTTCTTC. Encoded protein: CASSLDPHGGDEQFF.

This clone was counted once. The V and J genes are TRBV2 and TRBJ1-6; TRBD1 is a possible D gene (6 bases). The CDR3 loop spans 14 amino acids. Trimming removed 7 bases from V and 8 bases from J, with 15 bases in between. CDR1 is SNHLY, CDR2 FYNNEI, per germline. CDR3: CASTGQTGDSPLHF. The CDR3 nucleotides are TGTGCCAGCACCGGACAGACCGGAGATTCACCCCTCCACTTT.

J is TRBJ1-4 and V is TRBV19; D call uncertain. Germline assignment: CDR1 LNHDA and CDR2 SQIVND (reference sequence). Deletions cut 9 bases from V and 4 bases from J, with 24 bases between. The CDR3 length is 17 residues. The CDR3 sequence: CAREIPARGRINEKLFF. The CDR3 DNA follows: TGTGCCAGAGAAATACCCGCACGTGGGAGGATTAATGAAAAACTGTTTTTT.

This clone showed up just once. The CDR3 nucleotides are TGTGCCAGCAGCTTAGGCCCGGACAGGGCGGATACGCAGTATTTT. This gives the protein CASSLGPDRADTQYF. The V call is TRBV11-2, the J call TRBJ2-3; TRBD1 matches at 8 bases. The trim removed 1 base at V and 6 bases at J, leaving 6 bases unmatched. The CDR3 extends over 15 amino acids. Germline-derived CDR1 and CDR2 are SGHAT and FQNNGV.

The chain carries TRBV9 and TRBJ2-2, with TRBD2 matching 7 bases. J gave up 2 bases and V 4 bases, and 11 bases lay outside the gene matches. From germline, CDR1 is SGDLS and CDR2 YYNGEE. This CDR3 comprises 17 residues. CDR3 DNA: TGTGCCAGCAGCCCACCGCCGGGACTACCCAACACCGGGGAGCTGTTTTTT. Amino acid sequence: CASSPPPGLPNTGELFF.

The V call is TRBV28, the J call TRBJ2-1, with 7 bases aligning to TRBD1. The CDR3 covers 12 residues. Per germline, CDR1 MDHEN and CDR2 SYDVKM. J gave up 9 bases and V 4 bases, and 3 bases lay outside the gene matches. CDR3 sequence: CASSSTGFEQFF. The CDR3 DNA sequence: TGTGCCAGCAGTTCGACAGGGTTTGAGCAGTTCTTC.

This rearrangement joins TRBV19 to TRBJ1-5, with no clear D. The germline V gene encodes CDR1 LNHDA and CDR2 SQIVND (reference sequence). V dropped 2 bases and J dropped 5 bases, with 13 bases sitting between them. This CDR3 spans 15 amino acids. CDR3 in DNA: TGTGCCAGTAGTATAACTTTATTCCCCTATCAGCCCCAGCATTTT. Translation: CASSITLFPYQPQHF.

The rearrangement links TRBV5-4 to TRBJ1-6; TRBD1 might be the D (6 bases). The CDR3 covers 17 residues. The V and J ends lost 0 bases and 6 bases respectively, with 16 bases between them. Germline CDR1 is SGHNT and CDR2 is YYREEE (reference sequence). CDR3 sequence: CASSLGRTEGPNSPLHF. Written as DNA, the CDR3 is TGTGCCAGCAGCTTGGGTAGGACAGAGGGTCCTAATTCACCCCTCCACTTT.

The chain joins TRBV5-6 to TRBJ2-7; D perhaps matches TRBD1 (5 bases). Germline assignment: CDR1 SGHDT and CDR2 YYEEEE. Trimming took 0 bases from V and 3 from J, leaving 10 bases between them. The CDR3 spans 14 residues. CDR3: CASSLGVRDYEQYF. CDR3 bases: TGTGCCAGCAGCTTGGGTGTCAGGGACTACGAGCAGTACTTC. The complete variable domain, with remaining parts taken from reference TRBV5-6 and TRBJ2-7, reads DAGVTQSPTHLIKTRGQQVTLRCSPKSGHDTVSWYQQALGQGPQFIFQYYEEEERQRGNFPDRFSGHQFPNYSSELNVNALLLGDSALYLCASSLGVRDYEQYFGPGTRLTVT.

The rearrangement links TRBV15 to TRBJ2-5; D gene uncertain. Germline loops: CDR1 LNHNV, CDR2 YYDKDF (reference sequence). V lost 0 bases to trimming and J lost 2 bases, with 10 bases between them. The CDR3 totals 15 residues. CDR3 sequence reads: CATSRDLTTQETQYF. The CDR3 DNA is TGTGCCACCAGCAGAGACCTCACTACTCAAGAGACCCAGTACTTC.

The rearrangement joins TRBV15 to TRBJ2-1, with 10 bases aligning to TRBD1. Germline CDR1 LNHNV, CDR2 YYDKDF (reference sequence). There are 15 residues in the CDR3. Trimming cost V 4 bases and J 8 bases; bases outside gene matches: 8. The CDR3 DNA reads TGTGCCACCAGCACTTTGACAGGGGGCTTCCATGAGCAGTTCTTC. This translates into CATSTLTGGFHEQFF.

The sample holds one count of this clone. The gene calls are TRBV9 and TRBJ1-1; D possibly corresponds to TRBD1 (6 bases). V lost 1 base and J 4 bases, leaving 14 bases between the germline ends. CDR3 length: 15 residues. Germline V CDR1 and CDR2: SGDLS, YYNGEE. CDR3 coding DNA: TGTGCCAGCAGCGTACAGGGGAGTCAGAGCACTGAAGCTTTCTTT. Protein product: CASSVQGSQSTEAFF.

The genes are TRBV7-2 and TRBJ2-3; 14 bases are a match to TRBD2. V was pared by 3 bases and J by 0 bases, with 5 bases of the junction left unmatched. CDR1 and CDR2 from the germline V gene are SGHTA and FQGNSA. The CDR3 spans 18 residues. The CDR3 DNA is TGTGCCAGCAGCTTCGGACTAGCGGGGGGTACTAGCACAGATACGCAGTATTTT. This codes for CASSFGLAGGTSTDTQYF. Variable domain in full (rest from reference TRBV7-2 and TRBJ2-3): GAGVSQSPSNKVTEKGKDVELRCDPISGHTALYWYRQSLGQGLEFLIYFQGNSAPDKSGLPSDRFSAERTGGSVSTLTIQRTQQEDSAVYLCASSFGLAGGTSTDTQYFGPGTRLTVL.

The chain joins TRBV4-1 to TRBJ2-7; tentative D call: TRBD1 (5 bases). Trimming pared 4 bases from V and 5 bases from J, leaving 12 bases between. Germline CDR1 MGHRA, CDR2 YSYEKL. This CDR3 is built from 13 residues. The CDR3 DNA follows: TGCGCCAGCAGCCGAATGACAGTAGACGAGCAGTACTTC. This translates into CASSRMTVDEQYF.

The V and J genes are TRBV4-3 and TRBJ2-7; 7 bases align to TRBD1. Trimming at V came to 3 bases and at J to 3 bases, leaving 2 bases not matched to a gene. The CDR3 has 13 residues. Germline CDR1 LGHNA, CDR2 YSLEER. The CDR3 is CASSHRQGYEQYF. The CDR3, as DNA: TGCGCCAGCAGCCATAGACAGGGCTACGAGCAGTACTTC.